A selection of T cell receptor beta chains follows, all from one sample in a study of CD8 T cells in Susac syndrome. From the immunoSEQ multiplex PCR reads, TCRdb called clonotypes with MiXCR, one entry per CDR3 protein. Among some 100,000 distinct CDR3 sequences listed, 85% to 95% were seen once. Material: CD4+ T cells from PBMCs. The receptors stem from a human donor with multiple sclerosis. Both conserved end residues are part of each CDR3. The D gene is left open where the match is weak. Size is stated for part of the rows, as once, few or many counts, or as a class when the clone is expanded.

D: TRBD1
V: TRBV27
J: TRBJ1-2
size: .
DNA: TGTGCCACCTCCGACAGGGGTAATGGCTACACCTTC
CDR3: CATSDRGNGYTF

D: TRBD1
V: TRBV19
J: TRBJ1-4
size: .
DNA: TGTGCCAGTAGCGCGACAGGGGGGGATGAAAAACTGTTTTTT
CDR3: CASSATGGDEKLFF

D: TRBD1
V: TRBV6-2/TRBV6-3
J: TRBJ2-7
size: .
DNA: TGTGCCAGCAGTGACAGGGGCTACGAGCAGTACTTC
CDR3: CASSDRGYEQYF

D: .
V: TRBV5-1
J: TRBJ2-2
size: .
DNA: TGCGCCAGCAGCTTGGCCGCCTCGGTGGGGACCGGGGAGCTGTTTTTT
CDR3: CASSLAASVGTGELFF

D: .
V: TRBV12-3/TRBV12-4
J: TRBJ1-1
size: .
DNA: TGTGCCAGCACCTCCATGGGGGGGGCGGGTGCTTTCTTT
CDR3: CASTSMGGAGAFF

D: .
V: TRBV6-2/TRBV6-3
J: TRBJ1-5
size: .
DNA: TGTGCCAGCAGTTTTGCGGGCGGGGGGAAGCCCCAGCATTTT
CDR3: CASSFAGGGKPQHF

D: .
V: TRBV28
J: TRBJ1-5
size: .
DNA: TGTGCCAGCAGCCGGGCGGGAATGGGACTGAGCAATCAGCCCCAGCATTTT
CDR3: CASSRAGMGLSNQPQHF

D: .
V: TRBV7-9
J: TRBJ2-3
size: .
DNA: TGTGCCAGCAGCTTTGGTGGGCTCCTCACAGATACGCAGTATTTT
CDR3: CASSFGGLLTDTQYF

D: .
V: TRBV7-2
J: TRBJ2-4
size: .
DNA: TGTGCCAGCAGCTTTCGTGGAGCAGGAAACATTCAGTACTTC
CDR3: CASSFRGAGNIQYF

D: .
V: TRBV5-1
J: TRBJ2-2
size: .
DNA: TGCGCCAGCAGCTTGAACCAGGGCGACACCGGGGAGCTGTTTTTT
CDR3: CASSLNQGDTGELFF

D: TRBD2
V: TRBV20-1
J: TRBJ2-1
size: .
DNA: TGCAGTGCTGGACCAAGGACTAGCGGGGGTTGGGTTTCCTACAATGAGCAGTTCTTC
CDR3: CSAGPRTSGGWVSYNEQFF

D: TRBD1
V: TRBV5-4
J: TRBJ1-2
size: .
DNA: TGTGCCAGCAGCCCCGAGGGGGCGATCCTCTCCGGCTACACCTTC
CDR3: CASSPEGAILSGYTF

D: .
V: TRBV3-1
J: TRBJ1-1
size: once
DNA: TGTGCCAGCAGCCATATGGCCTCGAACACTGAAGCTTTCTTT
CDR3: CASSHMASNTEAFF

D: TRBD1
V: TRBV7-9
J: TRBJ2-7
size: .
DNA: TGTGCCAGCAGCTCAGAGCCGGGACAGGGGCCAGGTGCGGAGCAGTACTTC
CDR3: CASSSEPGQGPGAEQYF

D: TRBD1
V: TRBV30
J: TRBJ1-4
size: .
DNA: TGTGCCTGGAGTCTCCAGACAGGGGGCCTTGAAAAACTGTTTTTT
CDR3: CAWSLQTGGLEKLFF

D: TRBD1
V: TRBV27
J: TRBJ2-7
size: .
DNA: TGTGCCAGCAGTTCCATTCGGGGGGGACAGGGGTACTACGAGCAGTACTTC
CDR3: CASSSIRGGQGYYEQYF

D: .
V: TRBV19
J: TRBJ1-1
size: .
DNA: TGTGCCAGTAAAACCAACAGGGTGGGCACTGAAGCTTTCTTT
CDR3: CASKTNRVGTEAFF

D: TRBD2
V: TRBV28
J: TRBJ2-1
size: .
DNA: TGTGCCAGCAGTTTACCCTCGGGGGGTTACAATGAGCAGTTCTTC
CDR3: CASSLPSGGYNEQFF

D: .
V: TRBV18
J: TRBJ1-1
size: .
DNA: TGTGCCAGCTCACCTCGGACAGTAAACACTGAAGCTTTCTTT
CDR3: CASSPRTVNTEAFF

D: .
V: TRBV19
J: TRBJ2-2
size: .
DNA: TGTGCCAGTCGCGGGACAATTAACACCGGGGAGCTGTTTTTT
CDR3: CASRGTINTGELFF

D: TRBD1
V: TRBV19
J: TRBJ1-2
size: .
DNA: TGTGCCAGTAGGCTGACAGGGCCCATCGGTGGCTACACCTTC
CDR3: CASRLTGPIGGYTF

D: .
V: TRBV15
J: TRBJ1-3
size: .
DNA: TGTGCCACCAGCAGAGAGGTCCGGGGATCTGGAAACACCATATATTTT
CDR3: CATSREVRGSGNTIYF

D: .
V: TRBV12-3/TRBV12-4
J: TRBJ1-2
size: few
DNA: TGTGCCAGCAGCCAGGTCGGGGGGAACTATGGCTACACCTTC
CDR3: CASSQVGGNYGYTF

D: .
V: TRBV28
J: TRBJ1-6
size: .
DNA: TGTGCCAGCAGTTTCGGGGGGCGAGGACCCCTCCACTTT
CDR3: CASSFGGRGPLHF

D: .
V: TRBV18
J: TRBJ1-5
size: .
DNA: TGTGCCAGCTCACCGGCCGGTAGTGGGAATCAGCCCCAGCATTTT
CDR3: CASSPAGSGNQPQHF

D: .
V: TRBV20-1
J: TRBJ1-5
size: .
DNA: TGCAGTGCTAGTCCCGGACGGGGGGGCAATCAGCCCCAGCATTTT
CDR3: CSASPGRGGNQPQHF

D: .
V: TRBV4-2
J: TRBJ1-5
size: .
DNA: TGTGCCAGCAGCCGTCTAGGGGAAGTGAATCAGCCCCAGCATTTT
CDR3: CASSRLGEVNQPQHF

D: .
V: TRBV7-9
J: TRBJ1-1
size: once
DNA: TGTGCCAGCAGCTTACACAGGGCTGAGAACACTGAAGCTTTCTTT
CDR3: CASSLHRAENTEAFF

D: .
V: TRBV27
J: TRBJ1-3
size: .
DNA: TGTGCCAGCATGTTGCAGGGAGCTGGAAACACCATATATTTT
CDR3: CASMLQGAGNTIYF

D: .
V: TRBV19
J: TRBJ1-4
size: .
DNA: TGTGCCAGTAACGACAGCGATAATGAAAAACTGTTTTTT
CDR3: CASNDSDNEKLFF

D: .
V: TRBV19
J: TRBJ1-4
size: .
DNA: TGTGCCAGTAGTATAGTGAATGAAAAACTGTTTTTT
CDR3: CASSIVNEKLFF

D: .
V: TRBV4-3
J: TRBJ1-4
size: .
DNA: TGCGCCAGCAGCCGGGAGGGCTGGAATGAAAAACTGTTTTTT
CDR3: CASSREGWNEKLFF

D: .
V: TRBV2
J: TRBJ2-7
size: .
DNA: TGTGCCAGCAGGTACGAGAACGAGCAGTACTTC
CDR3: CASRYENEQYF

D: .
V: TRBV7-2
J: TRBJ2-7
size: .
DNA: TGTGCCAGCAGCCCACCAGGGAGCAGGTACGAGCAGTACTTC
CDR3: CASSPPGSRYEQYF

D: TRBD1
V: TRBV9
J: TRBJ2-1
size: .
DNA: TGTGCCAGCAGCAAGGGACAGTATGGTGAGCAGTTCTTC
CDR3: CASSKGQYGEQFF

D: TRBD2
V: TRBV10-3
J: TRBJ2-5
size: .
DNA: TGTGCCATCAGTGAGTCGGCTAGCGGGGGACAAGAGACCCAGTACTTC
CDR3: CAISESASGGQETQYF

D: .
V: TRBV7-9
J: TRBJ1-2
size: .
DNA: TGTGCCAGCAGCCGCCCAGAGGGGGGGAACTATGGCTACACCTTC
CDR3: CASSRPEGGNYGYTF

D: .
V: TRBV2
J: TRBJ1-5
size: .
DNA: TGTGCCAGCAGTCGTGACAGGAATAGCAATCAGCCCCAGCATTTT
CDR3: CASSRDRNSNQPQHF

D: .
V: TRBV5-1
J: TRBJ1-6
size: .
DNA: TGCGCCAGCAGCGGGGGACGGGGCGAACCCCTCCACTTT
CDR3: CASSGGRGEPLHF